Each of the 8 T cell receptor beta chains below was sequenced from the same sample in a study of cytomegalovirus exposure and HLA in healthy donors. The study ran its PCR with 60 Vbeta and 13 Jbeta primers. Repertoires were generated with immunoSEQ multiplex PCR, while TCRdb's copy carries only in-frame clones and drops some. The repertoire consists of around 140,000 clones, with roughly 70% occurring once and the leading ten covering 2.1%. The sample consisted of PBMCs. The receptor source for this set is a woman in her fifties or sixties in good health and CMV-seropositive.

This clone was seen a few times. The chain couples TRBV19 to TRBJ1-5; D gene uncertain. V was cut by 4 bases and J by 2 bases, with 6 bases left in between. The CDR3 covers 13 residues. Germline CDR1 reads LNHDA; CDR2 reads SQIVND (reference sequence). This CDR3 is CASSKSRNQPQHF. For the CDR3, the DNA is TGTGCCAGTAGTAAGAGTCGCAATCAGCCCCAGCATTTT. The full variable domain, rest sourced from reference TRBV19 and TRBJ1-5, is DGGITQSPKYLFRKEGQNVTLSCEQNLNHDAMYWYRQDPGQGLRLIYYSQIVNDFQKGDIAEGYSVSREKKESFPLTVTSAQKNPTAFYLCASSKSRNQPQHFGDGTRLSIL.

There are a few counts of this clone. CDR3 DNA sequence: TGTGCCTGGAGCTCCGGGACAGTGAGCAATCAGCCCCAGCATTTT. Residues: CAWSSGTVSNQPQHF. The genes are TRBV30 and TRBJ1-5; 7 bases are a match to TRBD1. CDR1 and CDR2 (germline): GTSNPN, SVGIG (reference sequence). With V trimmed by 3 bases and J by 1 base, 6 bases remained unmatched. CDR3 length: 15 amino acids.

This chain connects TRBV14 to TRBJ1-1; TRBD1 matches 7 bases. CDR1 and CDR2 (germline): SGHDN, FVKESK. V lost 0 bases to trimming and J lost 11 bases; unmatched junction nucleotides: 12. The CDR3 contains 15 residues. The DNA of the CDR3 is TGTGCCAGCAGCCAAGAAATGGGGGGACAGTCCGTCGCTTTCTTT. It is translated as CASSQEMGGQSVAFF.

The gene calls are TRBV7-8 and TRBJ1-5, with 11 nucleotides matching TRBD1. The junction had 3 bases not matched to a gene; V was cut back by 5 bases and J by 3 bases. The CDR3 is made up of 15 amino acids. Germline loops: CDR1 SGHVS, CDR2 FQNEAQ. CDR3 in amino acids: CASSTDRGPNQPQHF. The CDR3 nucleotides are TGTGCCAGCAGCACGGACAGGGGGCCCAATCAGCCCCAGCATTTT.

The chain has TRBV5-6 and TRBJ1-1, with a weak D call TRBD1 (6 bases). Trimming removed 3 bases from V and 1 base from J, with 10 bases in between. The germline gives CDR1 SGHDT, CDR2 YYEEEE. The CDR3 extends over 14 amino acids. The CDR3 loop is CASSYTGPNTEAFF. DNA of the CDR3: TGTGCCAGCAGCTATACAGGGCCGAACACTGAAGCTTTCTTT.

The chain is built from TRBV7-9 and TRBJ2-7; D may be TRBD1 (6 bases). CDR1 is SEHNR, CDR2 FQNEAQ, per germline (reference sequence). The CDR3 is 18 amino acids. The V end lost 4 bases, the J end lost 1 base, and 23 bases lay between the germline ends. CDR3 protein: CASSYLRGTTGESYEQYF. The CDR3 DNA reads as TGTGCCAGCAGCTATCTTAGGGGGACGACAGGAGAATCCTACGAGCAGTACTTC.

CDR3 sequence: CASSHLTSGTYEQYF. In nucleotides, the CDR3 is TGTGCCAGCAGCCACTTAACTAGCGGGACCTACGAGCAGTACTTC. The chain joins TRBV14 to TRBJ2-7; 10 positions match TRBD2. Germline-derived CDR1 and CDR2 are SGHDN and FVKESK. The length of the CDR3 is 15 residues. J was trimmed by 2 bases and V by 3 bases; bases with no gene match: 4.

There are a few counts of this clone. CDR3: CASSWALNTEAFF. The CDR3 nucleotides are TGTGCCAGCAGTTGGGCCCTGAACACTGAAGCTTTCTTT. V gene TRBV28 combines with J gene TRBJ1-1, with D unresolved. The CDR3 spans 13 residues. Looked up from germline, CDR1 is MDHEN and CDR2 is SYDVKM. V was clipped by 4 bases and J by 0 bases, with 6 bases between them.